This paragraph reports one T cell receptor beta chain. Its antigen is currently unknown. The germline gives CDR1 SGHVS, CDR2 FNYEAQ. The trim removed 3 bases at V and 2 bases at J, leaving 18 bases unmatched. The length of the CDR3 is 20 residues. 5'RACE primed from the constant segment yielded TCR alpha and TCR beta cDNA libraries bearing sample barcodes and UMIs. Each CDR3 protein gets one entry after TCRdb re-called the 5' RACE reads with MiXCR. The data show some 130,000 distinct CDR3 sequences, over 15% seen once. The data were taken from a study of T-cell memory formation after mild COVID-19. Study-level information: Largely, TCR clusters stayed within a single donor. General study points: Contracting CD4+ clones sat mainly in CM and EM; CD8+ in EMRA. Specificity for SARS-CoV-2 was not confirmed among the second-wave clones peaking on day 37.

Sequencing was done on a sample of PBMCs or a T cell subset sorted from them (not recorded which). This receptor was taken from a man younger than 35 who had mild COVID-19 (a few samples of this study predate the infection). Cell type and time point are not known. The chain joins TRBV7-6 to TRBJ2-2; 7 bases are a match to TRBD1. CDR3 DNA: TGTGCCAGCAGCTTTTTCTTGACAGGGAAGCTCCAAAGAAACACCGGGGAGCTGTTTTTT. This codes for CASSFFLTGKLQRNTGELFF.